Listed here is a single T cell receptor beta chain. A read error may account for a junction end that differs from germline. Assay used: immunoSEQ multiplex PCR; TCRdb lists only in-frame clones, some missing. The sample lists 70,000 to 75,000 clones; roughly 85% were seen once. The sample belongs to a study of blood T cell repertoires in COVID-19. Germline CDR1 is SGHTA and CDR2 is FQGNSA. The CDR3 has 12 residues. The source material was peripheral blood. V and J are TRBV7-2 and TRBJ2-1, with D hard to call. This receptor was obtained from an older woman with acute or convalescent COVID-19. DNA for the CDR3: TGTGCCAGCAGCTTATTAACTACCGCCAAGCTCTTC. Translated, it gives CASSLLTTAKLF.